These T cell receptor beta chains were read from a single sample in a study of identifying expanded T cells in peripheral blood. Only in-frame clones appear in the TCRdb table, and some are missing; sequencing was by immunoSEQ multiplex PCR. The sample lists around 95,000 clones; over 80% were seen once. The sequenced material came from blood. The receptors were gathered from a person aged 18-69 years in good health. CDR3s include the opening cysteine and the closing phenylalanine or tryptophan. A D gene is named only where the DNA matches it firmly. Expanded clones are given a class, and other clones once, few, many or no size at all.

clone_size | j_call | d_call | v_call | cdr3_aa | cdr3_nt
. | TRBJ2-1 | TRBD1 | TRBV19 | CASSSGTGGYNEQFF | TGTGCCAGTAGTTCCGGGACAGGGGGATACAATGAGCAGTTCTTC
. | TRBJ2-4 | . | TRBV6-1 | CASNHRGVGNIQYF | TGTGCCAGCAACCATCGTGGGGTGGGGAACATTCAGTACTTC
. | TRBJ1-5 | . | TRBV19 | CASSIVNQPQHF | TGTGCCAGTAGTATAGTCAATCAGCCCCAGCATTTT
once | TRBJ1-5 | . | TRBV4-1 | CASSQDKGTGFNQPQHF | TGCGCCAGCAGCCAAGATAAAGGAACAGGTTTCAATCAGCCCCAGCATTTT
. | TRBJ2-6 | TRBD2 | TRBV19 | CASSRDSTSGGFAGANVLTF | TGTGCCAGTAGTAGGGACTCGACTAGCGGGGGTTTTGCTGGGGCCAACGTCCTGACTTTC
few | TRBJ2-7 | TRBD1 | TRBV2 | CASQGPGQGMYEQYF | TGTGCCAGCCAGGGTCCGGGACAGGGGATGTACGAGCAGTACTTC
. | TRBJ2-3 | TRBD2 | TRBV5-4 | CASSLAMAGGSTDTQYF | TGTGCCAGCAGCTTGGCCATGGCGGGAGGGAGCACAGATACGCAGTATTTT
. | TRBJ2-3 | TRBD1 | TRBV4-1 | CASSQVPGGWTDTQYF | TGCGCCAGCAGCCAAGTCCCAGGGGGCTGGACAGATACGCAGTATTTT
. | TRBJ2-5 | . | TRBV7-9 | CASSTTGTQQETQYF | TGTGCCAGCAGTACTACCGGGACACAGCAAGAGACCCAGTACTTC
. | TRBJ1-1 | . | TRBV5-4 | CASSLAGENTEAFF | TGTGCCAGCAGCTTGGCAGGGGAGAACACTGAAGCTTTCTTT
. | TRBJ1-4 | TRBD1 | TRBV2 | CASSELDRGNEKLFF | TGTGCCAGCAGTGAATTGGACAGGGGTAATGAAAAACTGTTTTTT
. | TRBJ1-2 | . | TRBV2 | CASRAGTGANYGYTF | TGTGCCAGCAGAGCCGGGACGGGAGCTAACTATGGCTACACCTTC
. | TRBJ2-7 | . | TRBV6-1 | CASSEIGDVQYF | TGTGCCAGCAGTGAAATTGGGGACGTACAGTACTTC
. | TRBJ1-1 | . | TRBV2 | CASSEQGLNTEAFF | TGTGCCAGCAGCGAACAGGGTCTCAACACTGAAGCTTTCTTT
few | TRBJ2-1 | TRBD2 | TRBV4-2 | CASSQEGAGLSYNEQFF | TGTGCCAGCAGCCAAGAGGGAGCGGGGCTCTCCTACAATGAGCAGTTCTTC
. | TRBJ2-4 | . | TRBV21-1 | CASSKLRRTGGAYIQYF | TGTGCCAGCAGCAAATTAAGGAGGACAGGGGGCGCGTACATTCAGTACTTC
. | TRBJ2-7 | . | TRBV6-6 | CASSSLTYEQYF | TGTGCCAGCAGTTCCCTAACCTACGAGCAGTACTTC
. | TRBJ2-1 | . | TRBV30 | CAWSVGGRVEFF | TGTGCCTGGAGTGTAGGGGGGAGAGTTGAGTTCTTC
once | TRBJ2-3 | . | TRBV7-2 | CASSEADTQYF | TGTGCCAGCAGCGAGGCAGATACGCAGTATTTT
. | TRBJ1-2 | TRBD1 | TRBV18 | CASSPLGQAYGYTF | TGTGCCAGCTCACCACTGGGACAGGCTTATGGCTACACCTTC
. | TRBJ2-1 | . | TRBV7-2 | CASGGLGASEQFF | TGTGCCAGCGGGGGACTTGGGGCCTCTGAGCAGTTCTTC
. | TRBJ2-1 | . | TRBV7-2 | CASSLGWGKYNEQFF | TGTGCCAGCAGCTTAGGTTGGGGGAAATACAATGAGCAGTTCTTC
. | TRBJ2-1 | TRBD2 | TRBV7-2 | CASSPLAGGPVEQFF | TGTGCCAGCAGCCCACTAGCGGGAGGGCCGGTTGAGCAGTTCTTC
few | TRBJ1-2 | . | TRBV7-9 | CASSPSGGNYGYTF | TGTGCCAGCAGCCCCAGCGGAGGCAACTATGGCTACACCTTC
. | TRBJ2-7 | TRBD2 | TRBV30 | CAWSVRTSGRLVQYF | TGTGCCTGGAGTGTAAGGACTAGCGGGAGATTGGTGCAGTACTTC
. | TRBJ2-5 | TRBD1 | TRBV2 | CASSLGQGAYETQYF | TGTGCCAGCAGTTTGGGACAGGGGGCGTATGAGACCCAGTACTTC
. | TRBJ2-1 | . | TRBV5-1 | CASSLFRLASNEQFF | TGCGCCAGCAGCTTATTTCGGCTAGCATCCAATGAGCAGTTCTTC
. | TRBJ2-7 | TRBD2 | TRBV6-1 | CASSPRLAGTYEQYF | TGTGCCAGCAGTCCAAGACTAGCGGGGACCTACGAGCAGTACTTC
. | TRBJ2-7 | TRBD1 | TRBV7-2 | CASRLEGTGGFYEQYF | TGTGCCAGCAGACTAGAGGGGACAGGGGGGTTCTACGAGCAGTACTTC
. | TRBJ2-1 | . | TRBV19 | CASRAGPTSYNEQFF | TGTGCCAGTAGGGCAGGGCCCACATCCTACAATGAGCAGTTCTTC
. | TRBJ2-7 | . | TRBV7-9 | CASSFTGPYEQYF | TGTGCCAGCAGCTTTACAGGTCCCTACGAGCAGTACTTC
once | TRBJ2-3 | . | TRBV6-4 | CASSESPSADTQYF | TGTGCCAGCAGTGAGTCCCCTAGCGCAGATACGCAGTATTTT
. | TRBJ1-1 | . | TRBV9 | CASSVLPGQNTEAFF | TGTGCCAGCAGCGTCCTACCGGGACAGAACACTGAAGCTTTCTTT
. | TRBJ2-1 | TRBD2 | TRBV4-1 | CASSQGLAGGRNEQFF | TGCGCCAGCAGCCAGGGACTAGCGGGGGGGAGGAATGAGCAGTTCTTC
. | TRBJ1-5 | . | TRBV6-1 | CASSEVRISNQPQHF | TGTGCCAGCAGTGAAGTCAGGATTAGCAATCAGCCCCAGCATTTT
. | TRBJ1-2 | . | TRBV2 | CASSEGLGRNYGYTF | TGTGCCAGCAGTGAAGGACTCGGCCGCAACTATGGCTACACCTTC
once | TRBJ1-2 | . | TRBV7-9 | CAIHSGRPRPRDGYTF | TGTGCCATCCACTCCGGACGCCCTCGCCCTCGTGATGGCTACACCTTC
. | TRBJ1-5 | TRBD1 | TRBV9 | CASSVGTGGSNQPQHF | TGTGCCAGCAGCGTAGGGACAGGAGGCAGCAATCAGCCCCAGCATTTT
. | TRBJ2-3 | . | TRBV9 | CASSDGTRALDTQYF | TGTGCCAGCAGCGATGGGACTCGCGCATTAGATACGCAGTATTTT
. | TRBJ1-3 | TRBD1 | TRBV19 | CASRDRVQSLSGNTIYF | TGTGCCAGTAGAGACAGGGTACAAAGCCTCTCTGGAAACACCATATATTTT
. | TRBJ2-2 | . | TRBV7-9 | CASSSNTGELFF | TGTGCCAGCAGCTCGAACACCGGGGAGCTGTTTTTT
once | TRBJ2-7 | TRBD2 | TRBV19 | CASRLAGGSYEQYF | TGTGCCAGTAGGCTAGCGGGGGGCTCCTACGAGCAGTACTTC
. | TRBJ1-2 | . | TRBV27 | CASSPLFSGSRYTF | TGTGCCAGCAGTCCACTTTTTTCAGGGTCGCGCTACACCTTC
. | TRBJ2-2 | . | TRBV2 | CASSETGELFF | TGTGCCAGCAGCGAGACCGGGGAGCTGTTTTTT
few | TRBJ1-6 | . | TRBV30 | CAWSTGGTYNSPLHF | TGTGCCTGGAGTACCGGCGGGACTTATAATTCACCCCTCCACTTT
. | TRBJ2-3 | . | TRBV4-1 | CASSQDRGVGTQYF | TGCGCCAGCAGCCAAGATCGTGGGGTAGGTACGCAGTATTTT
. | TRBJ1-2 | . | TRBV5-6 | CASSPGFYGYTF | TGTGCCAGCAGCCCGGGGTTCTACGGCTACACCTTC
. | TRBJ1-1 | . | TRBV7-3 | CASRLGGENTEAFF | TGTGCCAGCAGGTTGGGCGGGGAGAACACTGAAGCTTTCTTT
. | TRBJ2-3 | . | TRBV9 | CASTVGGAGTDTQYF | TGTGCCAGCACCGTGGGGGGAGCTGGCACAGATACGCAGTATTTT
. | TRBJ1-4 | TRBD1 | TRBV5-1 | CASSLANQGAVKKLFF | TGCGCCAGCAGCTTGGCAAACCAGGGGGCAGTTAAAAAACTGTTTTTT
. | TRBJ2-7 | TRBD1 | TRBV30 | CAWSWDRPTQQYF | TGTGCCTGGAGTTGGGACAGGCCCACGCAGCAGTACTTC
. | TRBJ1-1 | . | TRBV7-9 | CASSLRSRALGSTEAFF | TGTGCCAGCAGCTTAAGATCGCGGGCACTGGGTAGCACTGAAGCTTTCTTT
. | TRBJ1-6 | . | TRBV6-7 | CASSYWVLYSPLHF | TGTGCCAGCAGTTACTGGGTACTTTATTCACCCCTCCACTTT